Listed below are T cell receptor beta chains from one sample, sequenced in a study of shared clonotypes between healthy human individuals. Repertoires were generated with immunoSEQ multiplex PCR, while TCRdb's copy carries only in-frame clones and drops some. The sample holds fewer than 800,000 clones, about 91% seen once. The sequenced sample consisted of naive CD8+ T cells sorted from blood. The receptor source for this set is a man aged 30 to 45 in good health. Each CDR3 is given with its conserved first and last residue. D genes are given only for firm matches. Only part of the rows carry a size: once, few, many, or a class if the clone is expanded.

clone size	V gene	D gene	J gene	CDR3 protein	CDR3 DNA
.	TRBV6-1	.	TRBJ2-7	CASSDSWSSYEQYF	TGTGCCAGCAGTGACAGTTGGAGCTCCTACGAGCAGTACTTC
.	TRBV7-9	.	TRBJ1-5	CASSLGVKPQHF	TGTGCCAGCAGCTTAGGAGTGAAGCCCCAGCATTTT
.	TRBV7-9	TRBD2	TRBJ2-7	CASSLTSGGSYEQYF	TGTGCCAGCAGCTTAACTAGCGGGGGATCCTACGAGCAGTACTTC
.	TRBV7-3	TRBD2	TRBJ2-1	CASSLGAGGGYNEQFF	TGTGCCAGCAGCTTAGGGGCGGGAGGTGGCTACAATGAGCAGTTCTTC
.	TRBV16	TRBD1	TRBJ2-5	CASSQSLRGYVETQYF	TGTGCCAGCAGCCAATCGCTCAGGGGGTATGTGGAGACCCAGTACTTC
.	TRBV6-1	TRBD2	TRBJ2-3	CASSEGSSGRDTQYF	TGTGCCAGCAGTGAAGGAAGTAGCGGGAGGGATACGCAGTATTTT
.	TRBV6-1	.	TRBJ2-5	CASIGGGTQYF	TGTGCCAGCATAGGGGGAGGGACCCAGTACTTC
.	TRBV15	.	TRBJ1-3	CATSEGSGNTIYF	TGTGCCACCAGCGAAGGATCTGGAAACACCATATATTTT
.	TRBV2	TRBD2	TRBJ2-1	CASRIRGLAGGPPPSHEQFF	TGTGCCAGCAGAATCCGGGGTCTAGCGGGAGGGCCGCCCCCCTCTCATGAGCAGTTCTTC
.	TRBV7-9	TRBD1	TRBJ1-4	CASHRGNEKLFF	TGTGCCAGTCACAGGGGAAATGAAAAGCTGTTTTTT
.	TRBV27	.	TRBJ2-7	CASSPQPGPSYEQYF	TGTGCCAGCAGTCCCCAGCCGGGACCATCCTACGAGCAGTACTTC
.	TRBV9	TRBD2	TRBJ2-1	CASSRAGGPRSEQFF	TGTGCCAGCAGTCGAGCGGGAGGGCCTCGTAGTGAGCAGTTCTTC
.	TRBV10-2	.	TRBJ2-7	CASSGNKGVDEQYF	TGCGCCAGCAGTGGAAACAAAGGGGTGGACGAGCAGTACTTC
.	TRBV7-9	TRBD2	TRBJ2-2	CASSFRAGGPFGELFF	TGTGCCAGCAGCTTCCGAGCGGGAGGGCCCTTCGGGGAGCTGTTTTTT
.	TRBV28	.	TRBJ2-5	CASSLSGRGWETQYF	TGTGCCAGCAGCCTAAGCGGCCGCGGCTGGGAGACCCAGTACTTC
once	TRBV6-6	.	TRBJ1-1	CASSLGEGTEAFF	TGTGCCAGCAGTTTGGGGGAAGGCACTGAAGCTTTCTTT
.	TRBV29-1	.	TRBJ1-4	CSFMGETGEKLFF	TGCAGCTTCATGGGGGAGACGGGGGAAAAACTGTTTTTT